The 2 T cell receptor beta chains reported below all come from one sample, sequenced in a study of blood T cell repertoires in COVID-19. Profiling relied on immunoSEQ multiplex PCR, and the TCRdb table lists in-frame clones only, not all of them. The table includes about 150,000 clones, 70% to 85% detected once. The sequenced sample consisted of peripheral blood. These receptors originate from a woman in her forties or fifties with acute or convalescent COVID-19.

The chain joins TRBV6-5 to TRBJ2-3; D is ambiguous. V gave up 1 base and J gave up 4 bases, with 12 bases separating them. The CDR3 loop spans 15 amino acids. The germline V gene has CDR1 MNHEY and CDR2 SVGAGI. CDR3 protein: CASSYFGRPPDTQYF. The CDR3 region has the DNA TGTGCCAGCAGTTACTTCGGCAGGCCCCCAGATACGCAGTATTTT.

The chain carries TRBV4-1 and TRBJ2-7, with 8 bases matching TRBD2. This CDR3 is 16 amino acids long. Germline V gene sequence: CDR1 MGHRA, CDR2 YSYEKL. J was trimmed by 5 bases and V by 0 bases; bases with no gene match: 9. The CDR3 coding sequence is TGCGCCAGCAGCCAAGAGGGAGCGGGGGAATTTCACGAGCAGTACTTC. This gives the protein CASSQEGAGEFHEQYF.